Listed below are T cell receptor beta chains from one sample, sequenced in a study of T cell responses to AZD1222 COVID-19 vaccine. Using immunoSEQ multiplex PCR, the repertoire was profiled, and TCRdb retains in-frame clones only, with some absent. The sample yields some 83,000 clones, about 82% seen once. The specimen comprised peripheral blood, sampled on day 0 of AZD1222 vaccination. The receptor source for this set is an adult in good health. CDR3s include the opening cysteine and the closing phenylalanine or tryptophan. A D gene is named only where the DNA matches it firmly. Clone size is stated in some rows and not others, as once, few, many or a class when expanded.

NA	NA	TRBV5-6	TRBJ2-5	TGTGCCAGCAGCACGAATGGGGGCCCGGGGGAGACCCAGTACTTC	CASSTNGGPGETQYF
TRBD2	few	TRBV28	TRBJ2-1	TGTGCCAGCAGTTTACCGACTAGCGGGAGGGGATTGGACAATGAGCAGTTCTTC	CASSLPTSGRGLDNEQFF
NA	NA	TRBV15	TRBJ2-7	TGTGCCACCAGCACTACAGGATTCACCTACGAGCAGTACTTC	CATSTTGFTYEQYF
TRBD1	NA	TRBV7-2	TRBJ1-5	TGTGCCACTTCGAGGGACAGGGTATCGAATCAGCCCCAGCATTTT	CATSRDRVSNQPQHF
TRBD1	NA	TRBV7-7	TRBJ2-7	TGTGCTAGCAGTCAGGACAGGGGAGACGAGCAGTACTTC	CASSQDRGDEQYF
TRBD2	NA	TRBV7-9	TRBJ2-3	TGTGCCAGCAGCTTGAACGGGGGGATCTCAGATACGCAGTATTTT	CASSLNGGISDTQYF
NA	NA	TRBV30	TRBJ2-7	TGTGCCTGGAGAGTACCAGGGGCCTACGAGCAGTACTTC	CAWRVPGAYEQYF
NA	few	TRBV12-3/TRBV12-4	TRBJ1-2	TGTGCCAGCAGTTTGGTGGTTCTTGGGGGCTACACCTTC	CASSLVVLGGYTF
NA	NA	TRBV9	TRBJ1-1	TGTGCCAGCAACCAAGGACAGAGGAACACTGAAGCTTTCTTT	CASNQGQRNTEAFF
TRBD1	NA	TRBV5-6	TRBJ2-5	TGTGCCAGCAGCTTGGTTATGGGACAGGGGGGAGAGACCCAGTACTTC	CASSLVMGQGGETQYF
TRBD1	once	TRBV10-1	TRBJ1-5	TGCGCCAGCAGTGTTCGTGGGACAGGGGTATGTCAGCCCCAGCATTTT	CASSVRGTGVCQPQHF
TRBD2	NA	TRBV24-1	TRBJ2-3	TGTGCCACCAGTGGGGGGGGACTAGCGGGAGCCGGAGGTAACACAGATACGCAGTATTTT	CATSGGGLAGAGGNTDTQYF
NA	NA	TRBV4-3	TRBJ1-5	TGCGCCAGCAGCCAAGACCTCTACCCCGGCCAGCCCCAGCATTTT	CASSQDLYPGQPQHF
NA	NA	TRBV9	TRBJ2-7	TGTGCCAGCAGCCCCCCCACCTCTAGCGCTGAGCAGTACTTC	CASSPPTSSAEQYF
TRBD2	once	TRBV2	TRBJ2-1	TGTGCCAGCAGTGAATCGGGGCTAGCGGGGTTCACCGAGCAGTTCTTC	CASSESGLAGFTEQFF
NA	NA	TRBV7-9	TRBJ2-1	TGTGCCAGCAGCTCCCGGCTCGAGGGGTTCAATGAGCAGTTCTTC	CASSSRLEGFNEQFF
NA	NA	TRBV7-9	TRBJ1-3	TGTGCCAGCAGCGGGTGGCAGCCTGGAAACACCATATATTTT	CASSGWQPGNTIYF
TRBD1	NA	TRBV19	TRBJ2-1	TGTGCCAGTAGAAACCGGGACAGGGGGCGTGAGCAGTTCTTC	CASRNRDRGREQFF
NA	NA	TRBV21-1	TRBJ1-5	TGTGCCAGCAGCAGGCCGGGGCTTAGCAATCAGCCCCAGCATTTT	CASSRPGLSNQPQHF
TRBD1	NA	TRBV19	TRBJ2-7	TGTGCCAGTAGTATCGGGACAGGGTACGAGCAGTACTTC	CASSIGTGYEQYF
TRBD1	NA	TRBV24-1	TRBJ1-2	TGTGCCACCATGGGGACAGGAGGGAGCTATGGCTACACCTTC	CATMGTGGSYGYTF
TRBD1	NA	TRBV5-1	TRBJ2-7	TGCGCCAGCAGCTTGACAGGGGGCGCAGCCTACGAGCAGTACTTC	CASSLTGGAAYEQYF
NA	NA	TRBV7-8	TRBJ1-5	TGTGCCAGCAACCAGCAGGGGCGAGGTATACAGCCCCAGCATTTT	CASNQQGRGIQPQHF
NA	few	TRBV9	TRBJ1-3	TGTGCCAGCAGCGCAACGGTGGGAGGCTCTGGAAACACCATATATTTT	CASSATVGGSGNTIYF
NA	few	TRBV28	TRBJ1-1	TGTGCCAGCAGTTTAGCAGGCAGAGGCTTCACTGAAGCTTTCTTT	CASSLAGRGFTEAFF
NA	once	TRBV30	TRBJ2-4	TGTGCCTGGAGTGTACGAGGGGGGGTAAACATTCAGTACTTC	CAWSVRGGVNIQYF
NA	NA	TRBV18	TRBJ1-4	TGTGCCAGCTCACCTCCCCCTGCAACTAATGAAAAACTGTTTTTT	CASSPPPATNEKLFF
TRBD1	once	TRBV29-1	TRBJ1-1	TGCAGCGGTCGGGACAGGGAGAACACTGAAGCTTTCTTT	CSGRDRENTEAFF
NA	once	TRBV2	TRBJ1-2	TGTGCCAGCAGTGGTGATAGGAGTGGGTTTTATGGCTACACCTTC	CASSGDRSGFYGYTF
NA	NA	TRBV12-3/TRBV12-4	TRBJ1-2	TGTGCCAGCAGTTTAGGACAGAACTATGGCTACACCTTC	CASSLGQNYGYTF
NA	once	TRBV30	TRBJ1-6	TGTGCCTGGCGAGCCTCGAATTCACCCCTCCACTTT	CAWRASNSPLHF
NA	once	TRBV11-2	TRBJ2-1	TGTGCCAGCAGCCGCCCTGACTACAATGAGCAGTTCTTC	CASSRPDYNEQFF
NA	NA	TRBV30	TRBJ1-1	TGTGCCTGGAGAGGGGGGCGGCCTGAAGCTTTCTTT	CAWRGGRPEAFF
TRBD2	NA	TRBV3-1/TRBV3-2	TRBJ2-7	TGTGCCAGCAGCCTAGGACTAGGCAAACCCGAGCAGTACTTC	CASSLGLGKPEQYF
NA	NA	TRBV6-5	TRBJ2-3	TGTGCCAGCAGCCTCCGAGGGTCCCTCACAGATACGCAGTATTTT	CASSLRGSLTDTQYF
NA	NA	TRBV6-5	TRBJ1-1	TGTGCCAGCACCCACCGCACAGGGTCGGAAACTGAAGCTTTCTTT	CASTHRTGSETEAFF
NA	few	TRBV4-1	TRBJ1-1	TGCGCCAGCAGCCAAGACTCAAGGCCGAACACTGAAGCTTTCTTT	CASSQDSRPNTEAFF
TRBD1	NA	TRBV7-2	TRBJ2-1	TGTGCCAGCAGCTTAGTTTCGAGACAGGGATCCTACAATGAGCAGTTCTTC	CASSLVSRQGSYNEQFF
TRBD2	NA	TRBV9	TRBJ2-3	TGTGCCAGCAGCGTAGATAGCGGGAGAGTCACAGATACGCAGTATTTT	CASSVDSGRVTDTQYF
TRBD2	NA	TRBV10-3	TRBJ2-3	TGTGCCATCAGTGAGTTCAGCGGGAGGGCCATAGATACGCAGTATTTT	CAISEFSGRAIDTQYF
NA	NA	TRBV24-1	TRBJ2-1	TGTGCCACCAGTGACCCGGCCGTCAGAGAGCAGTTCTTC	CATSDPAVREQFF
NA	NA	TRBV5-1	TRBJ1-3	TGCGCCAGCAGCTTGAGGGGGACTGGAAACACCATATATTTT	CASSLRGTGNTIYF
TRBD1	NA	TRBV6-5	TRBJ1-2	TGTGCCAGCAGTTTGACAGGGACCTATGGCTACACCTTC	CASSLTGTYGYTF
NA	NA	TRBV7-9	TRBJ1-1	TGTGCCAGCAGCTTGGTAAACACTGAAGCTTTCTTT	CASSLVNTEAFF
TRBD2	NA	TRBV9	TRBJ2-2	TGTGCCAGCAGGCAGCGGGGGGCCAACACCGGGGAGCTGTTTTTT	CASRQRGANTGELFF
NA	NA	TRBV11-2	TRBJ1-1	TGTGCCAGCAGCCGGGACACGATATTTGTCTTT	CASSRDTIFVF
NA	NA	TRBV3-1/TRBV3-2	TRBJ1-2	TGTGCCAGCAGCCAAGAGACAGTCTATGGCTACACCTTC	CASSQETVYGYTF
NA	NA	TRBV27	TRBJ2-7	TGTGCCAGCAGTTTGGCGGGACCCTACGAGCAGTACTTC	CASSLAGPYEQYF
TRBD2	NA	TRBV5-1	TRBJ2-1	TGCGCCAGCAGCCCTCTCGGTAGCGGGAGTATCGATGAGCAGTTCTTC	CASSPLGSGSIDEQFF
NA	NA	TRBV11-2	TRBJ1-2	TGTGCCAGCAGCCCTGGTTTGGCCTTCTATGGCTACACCTTC	CASSPGLAFYGYTF
NA	NA	TRBV14	TRBJ1-4	TGTGCCAGCAGGCCCGGGGCAACTAATGAAAAACTGTTTTTT	CASRPGATNEKLFF
NA	NA	TRBV10-3	TRBJ2-5	TGTGCCATCAGTGAGCCCTATTTGGGGGAGACCCAGTACTTC	CAISEPYLGETQYF